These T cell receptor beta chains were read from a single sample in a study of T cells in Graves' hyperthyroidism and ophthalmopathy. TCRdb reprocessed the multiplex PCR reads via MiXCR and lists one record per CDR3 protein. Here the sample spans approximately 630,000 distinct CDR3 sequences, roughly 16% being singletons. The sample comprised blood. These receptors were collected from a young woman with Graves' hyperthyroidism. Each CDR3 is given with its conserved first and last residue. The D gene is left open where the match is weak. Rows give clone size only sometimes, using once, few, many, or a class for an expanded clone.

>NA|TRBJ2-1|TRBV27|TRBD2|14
TGTGCCAGCTCACCGGGACTAGCGGGAGTAGGTCAGTTCTTC
CASSPGLAGVGQFF
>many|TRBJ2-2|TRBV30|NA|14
TGTGCCTGGAGGAGAACCCGTGGAGACGGGGAGCTGTTTTTT
CAWRRTRGDGELFF
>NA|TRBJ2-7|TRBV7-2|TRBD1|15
TGTGCCAGCAGCGGGCAGGGGGCGGGCTCCTACGAGCAGTACTTC
CASSGQGAGSYEQYF
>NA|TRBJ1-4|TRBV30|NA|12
TGTGCCTGGAGTCGGGTTAGTGAAAAACTGTTTTTT
CAWSRVSEKLFF
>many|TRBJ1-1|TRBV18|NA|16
TGTGCCAGCTCACCGCTCAGGGGAGCCATGAACACTGAAGCTTTCTTT
CASSPLRGAMNTEAFF
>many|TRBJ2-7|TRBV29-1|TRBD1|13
TGCAGCGTAGGACAGGGGGCGCCCTACGAGCAGTACTTC
CSVGQGAPYEQYF
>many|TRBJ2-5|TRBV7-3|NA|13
TGTGCCAGCAGCCAACTGGCGCAAGAGACCCAGTACTTC
CASSQLAQETQYF
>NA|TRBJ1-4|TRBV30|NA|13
TGTGCCTGGAGGGGTGGGGCCCAAGAAAAACTGTTTTTT
CAWRGGAQEKLFF
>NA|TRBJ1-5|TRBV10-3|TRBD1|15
TGTGCCATCAGGGAGGGACAGGGTGAGGATCAGCCCCAGCATTTT
CAIREGQGEDQPQHF
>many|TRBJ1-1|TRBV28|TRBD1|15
TGTGCCAGCAGCCCGATGACAGGGGTGAGGACTGAAGCTTTCTTT
CASSPMTGVRTEAFF
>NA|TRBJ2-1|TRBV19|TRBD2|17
TGTGCCAGTAGTGACCCCGGGACTAGCGGGAGGGAGGGTGAGCAGTTCTTC
CASSDPGTSGREGEQFF
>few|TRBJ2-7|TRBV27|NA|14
TGTGCCAGCAGTTTGTCGGGGGAGTATACCGAGCAGTACTTC
CASSLSGEYTEQYF
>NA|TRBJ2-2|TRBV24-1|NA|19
TGTGCCACCAGTGATATAATTAACAGGACCCCCGCGAACACCGGGGAGCTGTTTTTT
CATSDIINRTPANTGELFF
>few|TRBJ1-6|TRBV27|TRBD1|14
TGTGCCAGCAGGTGGACAGGGCTAAAATCACCCCTCCACTTT
CASRWTGLKSPLHF
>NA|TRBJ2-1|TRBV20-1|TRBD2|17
TGCAGTGCTAGAGGCGCTAGCGGGAGTAATGCCTTCAACGAGCAGTTCTTC
CSARGASGSNAFNEQFF